The 2 T cell receptor beta chains below come from one sample, sequenced in a study of T cell responses to AZD1222 COVID-19 vaccine. Assay: immunoSEQ multiplex PCR; the TCRdb copy retains only in-frame clones and omits some. Counted here are about 92,000 clones, 86% occurring once; the ten biggest clones make up 9.5% to 13%. The sample consisted of peripheral blood, taken on day 0 of AZD1222 vaccination. The source is an adult in good health.

The chain joins TRBV6-5 to TRBJ1-6; D perhaps matches TRBD1 (5 bases). This CDR3 has 15 amino acids. Trimming shortened V by 7 bases and J by 6 bases, and 16 bases separated the two germline ends. CDR1 and CDR2 from the germline V gene are MNHEY and SVGAGI. The CDR3 region is CASISQAGPNSPLHF. Here the CDR3 DNA reads TGTGCCAGCATTAGCCAGGCAGGGCCTAATTCACCCCTCCACTTT.

The J gene is TRBJ1-4, the V gene TRBV19, with 12 nucleotides matching TRBD1. The CDR3 runs 16 residues. With 3 bases clipped from V and 4 bases from J, the junction kept 3 bases outside the gene matches. The V gene's germline CDR1 is LNHDA and CDR2 SQIVND (reference sequence). The CDR3 DNA sequence: TGTGCCAGTAGTATCGGGACAGGGGGCGATAATGAAAAACTGTTTTTT. It translates to CASSIGTGGDNEKLFF. Using reference TRBV19 and TRBJ1-4 for the parts outside the CDR3, the full variable domain is DGGITQSPKYLFRKEGQNVTLSCEQNLNHDAMYWYRQDPGQGLRLIYYSQIVNDFQKGDIAEGYSVSREKKESFPLTVTSAQKNPTAFYLCASSIGTGGDNEKLFFGSGTQLSVL.